The T cell receptor (beta chain) described here comes from a study of cytomegalovirus exposure and HLA in healthy donors. Researchers ran the PCR with 60 Vbeta and 13 Jbeta primers. Sequencing used immunoSEQ multiplex PCR; TCRdb keeps in-frame clones, though not all of them. The table records about 160,000 clones, 77% of them present only once. Germline CDR1 is MNHEY and CDR2 is SVGAGI. This CDR3 comprises 13 residues. V was clipped by 0 bases and J by 6 bases, with 8 bases between them. This clone was counted between two and nine times. Sequenced material: PBMCs. This clonotype was sampled from a woman aged 30 to 39 in good health and CMV-seronegative. The chain joins TRBV6-5 to TRBJ1-1; D uncertain. CDR3 protein: CASSYSRGSEAFF. DNA for the CDR3: TGTGCCAGCAGTTACTCGAGAGGGTCTGAAGCTTTCTTT.